The 6 T cell receptor beta chains presented below share a single source sample, sequenced in a study of T cell responses to AZD1222 COVID-19 vaccine. This table comes from immunoSEQ multiplex PCR, and its TCRdb copy is limited to in-frame clones, with some not included. There are over 100,000 clones in the sample; about four fifths occur only once, and around 9.9% lies in the top ten. The sample here was peripheral blood, taken on day 0 of AZD1222 vaccination. The receptors here all came from an adult in good health.

This sequence joins TRBV19 and TRBJ2-3; 7 nucleotides align to TRBD1. This CDR3 comprises 14 residues. Losses at the gene ends were 5 bases for V and 4 bases for J; bases not matched to a gene: 6. Germline V gene data show CDR1 as LNHDA and CDR2 as SQIVND (reference sequence). CDR3 region: CASSDRARADTQYF. CDR3 DNA sequence: TGTGCCAGTAGTGACAGGGCGAGGGCAGATACGCAGTATTTT.

The J gene is TRBJ1-2, the V gene TRBV10-3, with D hard to call. The germline V gene has CDR1 ENHRY and CDR2 SYGVKD. This CDR3 has 13 residues. V was clipped by 0 bases and J by 9 bases, with 11 bases between them. CDR3 DNA sequence: TGTGCCATCAGTGAGTCAAGTGAATGGCGCTACACCTTC. This encodes CAISESSEWRYTF.

The chain carries TRBV24-1 and TRBJ2-3; 9 bases are shared with TRBD2. V dropped 5 bases and J dropped 0; count of bases not matched to a gene: 11. The CDR3 has 18 amino acids. CDR1 and CDR2 (germline): KGHDR, SFDVKD. CDR3 residues: CATSVGGASGKSTDTQYF. The CDR3, as DNA: TGTGCCACCAGTGTAGGAGGGGCTAGCGGGAAAAGCACAGATACGCAGTATTTT.

CDR3 DNA: TGTGCCAGCAGCGTCCCGGGACAGGGCTACAATGAGCAGTTCTTC. Residues: CASSVPGQGYNEQFF. This chain links TRBV28 with TRBJ2-1; TRBD1 matches at 9 bases. The V segment lost 6 bases and the J segment 3 bases; nucleotides outside the gene matches: 6. The CDR3 length is 15 residues. Germline assignment: CDR1 MDHEN and CDR2 SYDVKM. Full variable domain (missing parts from reference TRBV28 and TRBJ2-1): DVKVTQSSRYLVKRTGEKVFLECVQDMDHENMFWYRQDPGLGLRLIYFSYDVKMKEKGDIPEGYSVSREKKERFSLILESASTNQTSMYLCASSVPGQGYNEQFFGPGTRLTVL.

The CDR3 here is CASSPGGRTSSPLHF. CDR3 nucleotides: TGTGCCAGCAGTCCAGGCGGCAGGACGTCTTCACCCCTCCACTTT. J is TRBJ1-6 and V is TRBV28, with unresolved D. Germline V gives CDR1 MDHEN, CDR2 SYDVKM. With 5 bases removed from V and 9 bases from J, the gap between germline ends came to 17 bases. The CDR3 consists of 15 residues.

The chain joins TRBV2 to TRBJ1-3, with a tentative D call TRBD1 (6 bases). CDR3 size: 15 residues. The ends were cut back, 7 bases at V and 0 bases at J, with 13 bases in the middle. The V gene's germline CDR1 is SNHLY and CDR2 FYNNEI. The CDR3 nucleotides are TGTGCCAGCACCACAATGACAGGCTCTGGAAACACCATATATTTT. Protein: CASTTMTGSGNTIYF.